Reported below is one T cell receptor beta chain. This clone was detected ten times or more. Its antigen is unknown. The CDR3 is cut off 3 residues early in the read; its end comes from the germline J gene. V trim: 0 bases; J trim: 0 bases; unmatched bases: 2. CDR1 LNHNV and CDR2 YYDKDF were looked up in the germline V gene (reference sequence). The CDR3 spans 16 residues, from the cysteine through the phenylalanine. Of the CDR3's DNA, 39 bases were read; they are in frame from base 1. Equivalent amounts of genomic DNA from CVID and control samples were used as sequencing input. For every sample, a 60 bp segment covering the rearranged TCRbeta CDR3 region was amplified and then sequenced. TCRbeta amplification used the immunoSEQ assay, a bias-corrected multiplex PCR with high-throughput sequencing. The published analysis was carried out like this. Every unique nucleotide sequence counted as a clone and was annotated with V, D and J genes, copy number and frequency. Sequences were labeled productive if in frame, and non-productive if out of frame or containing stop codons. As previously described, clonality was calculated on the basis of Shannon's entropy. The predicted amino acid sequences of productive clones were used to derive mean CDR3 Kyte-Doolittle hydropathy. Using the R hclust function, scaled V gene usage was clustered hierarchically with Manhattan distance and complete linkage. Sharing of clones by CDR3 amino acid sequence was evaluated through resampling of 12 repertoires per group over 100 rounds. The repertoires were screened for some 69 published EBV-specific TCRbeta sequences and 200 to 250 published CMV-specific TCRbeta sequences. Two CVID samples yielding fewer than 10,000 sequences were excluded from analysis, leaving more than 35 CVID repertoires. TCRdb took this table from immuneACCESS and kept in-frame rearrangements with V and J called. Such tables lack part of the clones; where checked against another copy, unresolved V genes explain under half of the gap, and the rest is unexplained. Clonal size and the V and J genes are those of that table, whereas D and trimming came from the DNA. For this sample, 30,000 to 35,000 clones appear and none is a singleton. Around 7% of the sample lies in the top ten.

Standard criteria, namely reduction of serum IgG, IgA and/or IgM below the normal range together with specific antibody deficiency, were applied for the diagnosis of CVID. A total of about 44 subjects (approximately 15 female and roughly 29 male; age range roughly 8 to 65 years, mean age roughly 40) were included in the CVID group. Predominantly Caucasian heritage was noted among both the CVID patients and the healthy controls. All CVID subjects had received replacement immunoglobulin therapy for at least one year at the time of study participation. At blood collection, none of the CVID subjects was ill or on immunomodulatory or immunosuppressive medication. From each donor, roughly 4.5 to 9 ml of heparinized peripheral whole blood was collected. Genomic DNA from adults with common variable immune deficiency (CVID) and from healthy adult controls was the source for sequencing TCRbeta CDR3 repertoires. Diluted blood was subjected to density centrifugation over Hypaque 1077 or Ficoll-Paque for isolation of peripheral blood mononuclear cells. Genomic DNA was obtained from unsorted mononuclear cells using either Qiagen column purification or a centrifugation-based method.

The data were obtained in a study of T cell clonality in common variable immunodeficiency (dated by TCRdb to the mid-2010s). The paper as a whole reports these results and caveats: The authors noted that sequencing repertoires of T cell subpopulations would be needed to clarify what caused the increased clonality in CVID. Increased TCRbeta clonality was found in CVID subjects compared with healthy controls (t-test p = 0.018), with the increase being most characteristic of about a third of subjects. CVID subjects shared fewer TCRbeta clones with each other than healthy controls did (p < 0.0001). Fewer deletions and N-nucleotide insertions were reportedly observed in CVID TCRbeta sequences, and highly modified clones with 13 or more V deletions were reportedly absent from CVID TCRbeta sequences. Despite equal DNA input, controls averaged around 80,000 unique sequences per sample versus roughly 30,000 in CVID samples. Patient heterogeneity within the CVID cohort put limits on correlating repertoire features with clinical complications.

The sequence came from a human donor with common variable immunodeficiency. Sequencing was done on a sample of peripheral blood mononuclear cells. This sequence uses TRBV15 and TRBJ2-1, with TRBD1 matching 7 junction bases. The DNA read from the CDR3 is TGTGCCACCAGCAGAGAAGGGGGCAGCTCCTACAATGAG. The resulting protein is CATSREGGSSYNE. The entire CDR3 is CATSREGGSSYNEQFF. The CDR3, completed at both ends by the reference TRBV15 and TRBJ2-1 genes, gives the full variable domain DAMVIQNPRYQVTQFGKPVTLSCSQTLNHNVMYWYQQKSSQAPKLLFHYYDKDFNNEADTPDNFQSRRPNTSFCFLDIRSPGLGDTAMYLCATSREGGSSYNEQFFGPGTRLTVL.